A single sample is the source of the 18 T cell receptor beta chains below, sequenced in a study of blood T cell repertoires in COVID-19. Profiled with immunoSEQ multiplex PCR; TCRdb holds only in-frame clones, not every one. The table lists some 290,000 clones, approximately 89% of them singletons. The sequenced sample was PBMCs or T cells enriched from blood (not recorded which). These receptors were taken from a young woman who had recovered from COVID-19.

The CDR3 region is CASSPGTRSGEEQFF. The CDR3 DNA reads as TGTGCCAGCAGCCCGGGGACACGGAGTGGGGAGGAGCAGTTCTTC. V is TRBV7-9 and J is TRBJ2-1; D possibly corresponds to TRBD1 (6 bases). Trimming removed 5 bases from V and 10 bases from J, with 21 bases in between. The CDR3 contains 15 residues. Germline CDR1 SEHNR, CDR2 FQNEAQ (reference sequence).

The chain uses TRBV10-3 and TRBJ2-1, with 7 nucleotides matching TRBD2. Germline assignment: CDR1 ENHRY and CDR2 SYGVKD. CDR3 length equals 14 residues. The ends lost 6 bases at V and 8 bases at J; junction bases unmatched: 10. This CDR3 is CAIRKTSRGDEQFF. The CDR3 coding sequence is TGTGCCATCAGGAAGACTAGCCGGGGGGATGAGCAGTTCTTC.

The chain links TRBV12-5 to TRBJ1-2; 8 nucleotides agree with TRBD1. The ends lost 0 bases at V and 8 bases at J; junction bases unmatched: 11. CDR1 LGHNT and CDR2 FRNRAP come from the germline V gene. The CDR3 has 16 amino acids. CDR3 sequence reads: CASGLVRTGNGAGYTF. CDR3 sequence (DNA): TGTGCTAGTGGTTTGGTACGGACAGGGAATGGAGCAGGCTACACCTTC.

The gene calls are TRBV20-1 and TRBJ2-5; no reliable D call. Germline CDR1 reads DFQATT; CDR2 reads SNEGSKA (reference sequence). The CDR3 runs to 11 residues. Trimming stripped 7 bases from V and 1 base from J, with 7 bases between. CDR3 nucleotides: TGCAGTGAGGCAGGCCAAGAGACCCAGTACTTC. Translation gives CSEAGQETQYF.

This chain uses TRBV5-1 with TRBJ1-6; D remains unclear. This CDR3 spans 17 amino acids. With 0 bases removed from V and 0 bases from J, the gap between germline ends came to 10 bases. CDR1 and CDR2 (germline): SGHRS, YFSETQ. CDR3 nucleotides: TGCGCCAGCAGCTTGGATGCGTTTCACTCCTATAATTCACCCCTCCACTTT. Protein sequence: CASSLDAFHSYNSPLHF.

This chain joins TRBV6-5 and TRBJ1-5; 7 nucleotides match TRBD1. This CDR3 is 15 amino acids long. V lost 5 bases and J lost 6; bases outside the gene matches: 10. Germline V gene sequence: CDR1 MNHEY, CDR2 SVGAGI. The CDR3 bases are TGTGCCAGCAGTAAAAGTACAGGGGTTGGTCAGCCCCAGCATTTT. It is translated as CASSKSTGVGQPQHF.

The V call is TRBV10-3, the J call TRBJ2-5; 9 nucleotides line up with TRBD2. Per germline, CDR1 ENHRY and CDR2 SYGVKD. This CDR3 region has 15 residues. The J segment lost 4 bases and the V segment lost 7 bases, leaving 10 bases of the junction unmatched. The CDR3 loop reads CAIKGFTREGETQYF. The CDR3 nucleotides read TGTGCCATCAAGGGGTTCACGCGGGAGGGAGAGACCCAGTACTTC.

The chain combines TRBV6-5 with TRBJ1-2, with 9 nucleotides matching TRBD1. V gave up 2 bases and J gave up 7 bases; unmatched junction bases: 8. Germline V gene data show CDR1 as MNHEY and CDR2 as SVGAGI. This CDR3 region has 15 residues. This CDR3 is CASSYGTGGAGGYTF. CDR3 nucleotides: TGTGCCAGCAGTTACGGTACAGGGGGCGCCGGTGGCTACACCTTC.

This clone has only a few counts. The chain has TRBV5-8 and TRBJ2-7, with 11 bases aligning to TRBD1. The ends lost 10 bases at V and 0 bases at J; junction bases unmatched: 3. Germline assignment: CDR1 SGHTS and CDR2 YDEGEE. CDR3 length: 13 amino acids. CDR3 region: CAGTGGGSYEQYF. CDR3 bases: TGTGCCGGGACAGGGGGTGGCTCCTACGAGCAGTACTTC.

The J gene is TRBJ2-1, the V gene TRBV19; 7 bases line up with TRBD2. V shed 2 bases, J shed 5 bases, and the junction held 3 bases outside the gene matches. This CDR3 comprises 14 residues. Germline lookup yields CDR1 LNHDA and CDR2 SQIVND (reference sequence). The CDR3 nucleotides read TGTGCCAGTAGTATACAGACTAGCAACAATGAGCAGTTCTTC. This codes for CASSIQTSNNEQFF.

The CDR3 nucleotides read TGTGCCAGCAGCTGGGGACAGACGGGAAGCAATCAGCCCCAGCATTTT. Translated, it gives CASSWGQTGSNQPQHF. This rearrangement joins TRBV7-2 to TRBJ1-5; 7 bases are a match to TRBD1. The CDR3 spans 16 residues. The V gene end was trimmed by 4 bases and the J gene end by 1 base; junction bases not matched to a gene: 7. CDR1 is SGHTA, CDR2 FQGNSA, per germline.

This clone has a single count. CDR3 protein: CASSPRTDTYEQYF. The CDR3 coding sequence is TGTGCCAGCTCACCGAGGACAGACACCTACGAGCAGTACTTC. The rearrangement links TRBV18 to TRBJ2-7, with D perhaps TRBD1 (6 bases). CDR1 and CDR2 from the germline V gene are KGHSH and LQKENI. V lost 3 bases and J 2 bases, leaving 11 bases between the germline ends. This CDR3 contains 14 residues.

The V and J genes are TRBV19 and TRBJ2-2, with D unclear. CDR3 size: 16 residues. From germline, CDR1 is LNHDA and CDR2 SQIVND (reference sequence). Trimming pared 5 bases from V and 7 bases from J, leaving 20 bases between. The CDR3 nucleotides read TGTGCCAGTAGTGGTACCGGGTCTCCGATGAGCGGGGAGCTGTTTTTT. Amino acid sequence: CASSGTGSPMSGELFF.

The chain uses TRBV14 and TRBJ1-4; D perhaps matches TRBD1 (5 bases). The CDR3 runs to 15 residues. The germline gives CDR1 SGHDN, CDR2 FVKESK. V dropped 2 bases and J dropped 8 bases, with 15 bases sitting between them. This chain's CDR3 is CASSQSRLGGEKLFF. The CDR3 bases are TGTGCCAGCAGCCAATCCAGGCTTGGGGGGGAAAAACTGTTTTTT.

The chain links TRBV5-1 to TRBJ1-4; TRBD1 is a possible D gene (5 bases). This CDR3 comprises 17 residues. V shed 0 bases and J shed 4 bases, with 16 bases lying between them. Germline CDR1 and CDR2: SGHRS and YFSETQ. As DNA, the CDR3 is TGCGCCAGCAGCTTGGTAGCAGGGCTCGACGGTAATGAAAAACTGTTTTTT. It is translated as CASSLVAGLDGNEKLFF. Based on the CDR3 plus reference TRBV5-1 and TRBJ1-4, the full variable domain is KAGVTQTPRYLIKTRGQQVTLSCSPISGHRSVSWYQQTPGQGLQFLFEYFSETQRNKGNFPGRFSGRQFSNSRSEMNVSTLELGDSALYLCASSLVAGLDGNEKLFFGSGTQLSVL.

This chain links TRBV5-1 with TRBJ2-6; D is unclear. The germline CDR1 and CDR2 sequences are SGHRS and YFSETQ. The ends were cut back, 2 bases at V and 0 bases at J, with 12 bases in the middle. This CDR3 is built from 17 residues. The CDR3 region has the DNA TGCGCCAGCAGCTTATCTACTGTGAGCTCTGGGGCCAACGTCCTGACTTTC. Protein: CASSLSTVSSGANVLTF.

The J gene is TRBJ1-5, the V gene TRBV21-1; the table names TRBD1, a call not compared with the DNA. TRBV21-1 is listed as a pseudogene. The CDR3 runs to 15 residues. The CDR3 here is CASSNQGNSNQPQHF. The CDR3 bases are TGTGCCAGCAGCAATCAGGGAAATAGCAATCAGCCCCAGCATTTT.

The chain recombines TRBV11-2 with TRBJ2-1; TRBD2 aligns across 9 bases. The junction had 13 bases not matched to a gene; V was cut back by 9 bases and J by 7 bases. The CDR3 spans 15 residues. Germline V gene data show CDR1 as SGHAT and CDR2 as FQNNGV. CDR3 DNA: TGTGCCAGTCAATTAAGGTTTAGCGGGAGTAATGAGCAGTTCTTC. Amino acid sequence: CASQLRFSGSNEQFF.